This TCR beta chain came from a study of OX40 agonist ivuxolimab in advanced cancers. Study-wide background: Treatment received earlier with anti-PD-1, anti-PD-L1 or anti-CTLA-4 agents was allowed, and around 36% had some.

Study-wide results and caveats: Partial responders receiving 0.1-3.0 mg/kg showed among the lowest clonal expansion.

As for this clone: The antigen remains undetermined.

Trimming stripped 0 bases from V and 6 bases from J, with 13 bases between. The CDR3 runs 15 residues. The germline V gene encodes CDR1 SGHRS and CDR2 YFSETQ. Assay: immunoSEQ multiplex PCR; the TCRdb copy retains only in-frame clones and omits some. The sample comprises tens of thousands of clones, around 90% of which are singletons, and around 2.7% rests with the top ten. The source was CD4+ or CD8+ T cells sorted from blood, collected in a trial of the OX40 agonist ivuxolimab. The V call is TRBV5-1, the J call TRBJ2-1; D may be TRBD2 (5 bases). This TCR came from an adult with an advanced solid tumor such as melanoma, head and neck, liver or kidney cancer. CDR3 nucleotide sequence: TGCGCCAGCAGCTTGGACCTCGGGAAGGGCAATGAGCAGTTCTTC. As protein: CASSLDLGKGNEQFF.